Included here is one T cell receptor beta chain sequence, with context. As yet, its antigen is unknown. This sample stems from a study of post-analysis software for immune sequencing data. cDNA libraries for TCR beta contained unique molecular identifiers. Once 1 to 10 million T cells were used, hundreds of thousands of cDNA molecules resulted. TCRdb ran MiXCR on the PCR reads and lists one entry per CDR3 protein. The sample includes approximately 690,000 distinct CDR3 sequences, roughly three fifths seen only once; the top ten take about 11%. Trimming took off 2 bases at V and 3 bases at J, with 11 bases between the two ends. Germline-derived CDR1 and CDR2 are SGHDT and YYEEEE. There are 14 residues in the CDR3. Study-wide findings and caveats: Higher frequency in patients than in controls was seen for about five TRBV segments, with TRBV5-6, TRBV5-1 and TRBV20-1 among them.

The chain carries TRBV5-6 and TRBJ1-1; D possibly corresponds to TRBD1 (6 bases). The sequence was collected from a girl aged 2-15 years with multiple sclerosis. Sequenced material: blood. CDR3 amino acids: CASSFGGADTEAFF. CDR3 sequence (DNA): TGTGCCAGCAGCTTTGGGGGGGCGGACACTGAAGCTTTCTTT.